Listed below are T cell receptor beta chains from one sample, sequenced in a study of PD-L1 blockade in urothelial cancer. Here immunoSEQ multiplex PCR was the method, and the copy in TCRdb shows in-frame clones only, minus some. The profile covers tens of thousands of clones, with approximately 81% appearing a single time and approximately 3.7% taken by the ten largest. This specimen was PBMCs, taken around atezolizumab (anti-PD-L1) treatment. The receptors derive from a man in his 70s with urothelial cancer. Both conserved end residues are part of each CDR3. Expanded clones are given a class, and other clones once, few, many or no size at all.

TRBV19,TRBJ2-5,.,CASSLLLAGGQETQYF
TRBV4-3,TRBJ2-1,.,CASSAGTSAYNEQFF
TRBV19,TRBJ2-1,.,CASSIVGASGRMYNEQFF
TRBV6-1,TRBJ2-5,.,CASSEAGTGGRETQYF
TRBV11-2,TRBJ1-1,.,CASSLGTADNEAFF
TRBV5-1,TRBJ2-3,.,CASSSSVSTDTQYF
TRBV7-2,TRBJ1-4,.,CASSLDRDRGFVEKLFF
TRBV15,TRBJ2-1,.,CATSRDVGGRAAGNEQFF
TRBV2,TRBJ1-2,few,CASSEMRRLYGYTF
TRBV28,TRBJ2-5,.,CASSSGLSTKETQYF
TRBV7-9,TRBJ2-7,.,CASSGTGLAESSYEQYF
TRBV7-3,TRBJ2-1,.,CASSPTGGEQFF
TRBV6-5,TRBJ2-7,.,CASRELYEQYF
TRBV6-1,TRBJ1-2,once,CASYIGGSNYGYTF
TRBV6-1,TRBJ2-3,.,CASSRYGDTQYF
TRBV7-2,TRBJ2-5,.,CASSKEGARGRETQYF
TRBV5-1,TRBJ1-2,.,CASSLGTGYGYTF
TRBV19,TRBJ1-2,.,CASRTPGQNRGYTF
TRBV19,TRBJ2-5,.,CASSNRGLGSGTQYF
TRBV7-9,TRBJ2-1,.,CASSPILLTSGSHNEQFF
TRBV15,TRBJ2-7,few,CATSRTGSSYEQYF
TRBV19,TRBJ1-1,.,CASITNDRLNTEAFF
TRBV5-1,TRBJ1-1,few,CASRGNLNTEAFF
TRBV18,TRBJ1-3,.,CASSLGQVNSGNTIYF